Reported below is one T cell receptor beta chain. The data belong to a study of T cell changes during pregnancy in multiple sclerosis. Profiling relied on immunoSEQ multiplex PCR, and the TCRdb table lists in-frame clones only, not all of them. The profile covers 69,000 or so clones, with approximately 91% appearing a single time and 1.4% taken by the ten largest. The V gene's germline CDR1 is SGHTA and CDR2 FQGNSA. CDR3 size: 17 residues. With 1 base removed from V and 1 base from J, the gap between germline ends came to 13 bases. The source material was peripheral blood, sampled in the third trimester of pregnancy. This TCR was recovered from a female donor with multiple sclerosis, enrolled in a pregnancy study. The rearrangement joins TRBV7-2 to TRBJ2-2, with D unresolved. The CDR3, as DNA: TGTGCCAGCAGCTTAGTCAGGTGGTCAATGAACACCGGGGAGCTGTTTTTT. Its protein is CASSLVRWSMNTGELFF. The whole variable domain, filled in from reference TRBV7-2 and TRBJ2-2, reads GAGVSQSPSNKVTEKGKDVELRCDPISGHTALYWYRQSLGQGLEFLIYFQGNSAPDKSGLPSDRFSAERTGGSVSTLTIQRTQQEDSAVYLCASSLVRWSMNTGELFFGEGSRLTVL.